This passage covers 16 T cell receptor beta chains from one sample sequenced in a study of cytomegalovirus exposure and HLA in healthy donors. A multiplex PCR was run with 60 Vbeta primers and 13 Jbeta primers. This table comes from immunoSEQ multiplex PCR, and its TCRdb copy is limited to in-frame clones, with some not included. The profile covers some 200,000 clones, with roughly an eighth appearing a single time and approximately 8.3% taken by the ten largest. The sample was PBMCs. These receptors all stem from a middle-aged man in good health and CMV-seropositive.

The chain joins TRBV7-2 to TRBJ2-3, with D possibly TRBD1 on 6 matching bases. V lost 4 bases and J 3 bases, leaving 14 bases between the germline ends. The CDR3 totals 15 residues. CDR1 and CDR2 (germline): SGHTA, FQGNSA. The CDR3 region is CASSYTGKRTDTQYF. CDR3 bases: TGTGCCAGCAGCTACACAGGGAAAAGAACAGATACGCAGTATTTT.

In this sample, this clone turned up a few times. The CDR3, as DNA: TGTGCCAGCTCACCATTGGGACAGGGGGGCAACAATGAGCAGTTCTTC. As protein: CASSPLGQGGNNEQFF. This chain joins TRBV18 and TRBJ2-1, with 11 positions matching TRBD1. Trimming took 2 bases from V and 5 from J; bases not matched to a gene: 5. Germline CDR1 reads KGHSH; CDR2 reads LQKENI. The CDR3 is 16 residues long.

This clone was recorded a few times. The chain uses TRBV7-2 and TRBJ2-2, with 8 nucleotides matching TRBD1. In germline, CDR1 is SGHTA, CDR2 FQGNSA. The CDR3 is 16 residues long. V was clipped by 6 bases and J by 5 bases; unmatched bases: 11. Here the CDR3 reads CASSSGQGVGTGELFF. The CDR3, as DNA: TGTGCCAGCAGTTCCGGACAGGGTGTTGGGACCGGGGAGCTGTTTTTT.

The table lists this clone with a few counts. The rearrangement joins TRBV29-1 to TRBJ1-2; TRBD1 matches 7 bases. Germline V gene sequence: CDR1 SQVTM, CDR2 ANQGSEA. This CDR3 is 13 amino acids long. The J segment lost 3 bases and the V segment lost 4 bases, leaving 5 bases of the junction unmatched. CDR3 DNA sequence: TGCAGCGTTGGAGGGGGCAGTTACTATGGCTACACCTTC. This gives the protein CSVGGGSYYGYTF.

This clone was observed a few times. This chain connects TRBV11-1 to TRBJ2-7; 10 positions agree with TRBD1. Germline loops: CDR1 SGHAT, CDR2 FQDESV (reference sequence). CDR3 size: 15 residues. The V gene end was trimmed by 5 bases and the J gene end by 3 bases; junction bases not matched to a gene: 7. CDR3 in amino acids: CASSLRDRGNYEQYF. CDR3 nucleotides: TGTGCCAGCAGCCTCCGGGACAGGGGAAACTACGAGCAGTACTTC.

The chain combines TRBV5-1 with TRBJ1-3; TRBD1 is a possible D gene (5 bases). The CDR3 loop spans 15 amino acids. The germline V and J ends were trimmed by 4 bases and 6 bases, with 17 bases remaining between them. Germline assignment: CDR1 SGHRS and CDR2 YFSETQ. This CDR3 reads CASSSVTEVKNTIYF. CDR3 DNA: TGCGCCAGCAGCAGTGTGACAGAAGTTAAAAACACCATATATTTT.

V and J are TRBV7-3 and TRBJ2-7; possible D gene TRBD2, 6 bases. V was pared by 9 bases and J by 6 bases, with 18 bases between. The CDR3 extends over 13 amino acids. Germline V gene lookup returns CDR1 SGHTA and CDR2 FQGTGA. The CDR3: CASSYLGGVEQYF. CDR3 bases: TGTGCCAGTTCTTACTTAGGAGGGGTCGAGCAGTACTTC.

The J gene is TRBJ2-3, the V gene TRBV6-6; 8 nucleotides match TRBD2. Germline V gene sequence: CDR1 MNHNY, CDR2 SVGAGI (reference sequence). The CDR3 totals 14 residues. The V and J ends lost 5 bases and 4 bases, in that order; junction bases with no gene match: 5. CDR3 sequence reads: CASSHGGASDTQYF. The CDR3 region has the DNA TGTGCCAGCAGTCACGGGGGGGCGTCAGATACGCAGTATTTT.

The chain has TRBV7-9 and TRBJ1-6; no clear D. This CDR3 contains 13 residues. V lost 5 bases, J lost 10 bases, and 12 bases lay in between. CDR1 and CDR2 from the germline V gene are SEHNR and FQNEAQ (reference sequence). CDR3: CASSPDGVSPLHF. DNA for the CDR3: TGTGCCAGCAGCCCCGACGGGGTCTCACCCCTCCACTTT.

The genes are TRBV11-3 and TRBJ1-1; tentatively, D is TRBD1 (6 bases). CDR1 is SGHNT, CDR2 YENEEA, per germline. The CDR3 has 13 residues. V was cut by 5 bases and J by 4 bases, with 11 bases left in between. The chain's CDR3 is CASSPQQGTEAFF. Here the CDR3 DNA reads TGTGCCAGCAGCCCTCAACAGGGCACTGAAGCTTTCTTT.

The chain uses TRBV19 and TRBJ2-4; 10 nucleotides line up with TRBD1. V trimming: 11 bases; J trimming: 0 bases; junction bases outside the gene matches: 4. This CDR3 has 14 residues. The V gene's germline CDR1 is LNHDA and CDR2 SQIVND (reference sequence). CDR3 in amino acids: CAVRDRGAKNIQYF. The CDR3 DNA is TGTGCCGTACGGGACAGGGGAGCCAAAAACATTCAGTACTTC.

This sequence joins TRBV9 and TRBJ2-2; 11 positions match TRBD2. This CDR3 is 15 amino acids long. Germline CDR1 SGDLS, CDR2 YYNGEE. Trimming removed 4 bases from V and 5 bases from J; junction bases left unmatched: 4. DNA of the CDR3: TGTGCCAGCAGCCAGGCTAGCGGGGGGACCGGGGAGCTGTTTTTT. It translates to CASSQASGGTGELFF.

This chain connects TRBV7-9 to TRBJ2-3; D is ambiguous. Trimming stripped 3 bases from V and 9 bases from J, with 10 bases between. CDR1 is SEHNR, CDR2 FQNEAQ, per germline (reference sequence). The CDR3 is made up of 12 amino acids. CDR3 DNA: TGTGCCAGCAGCTTTGAGCTGCCAACGCAGTATTTT. It codes for CASSFELPTQYF.

This clone was detected only a few times. The V gene is TRBV4-3, the J gene TRBJ2-1, with D perhaps matching TRBD2 (7 bases). V was clipped by 2 bases and J by 5 bases, with 19 bases between them. The germline V gene has CDR1 LGHNA and CDR2 YSLEER. The CDR3 runs 17 residues. The CDR3: CASSQMAGAISNNEQFF. Here the CDR3 DNA reads TGCGCCAGCAGCCAAATGGCGGGGGCCATATCAAACAATGAGCAGTTCTTC.

V and J are TRBV11-3 and TRBJ2-5; perhaps TRBD2 as D (5 bases). V lost 8 bases and J lost 4, with 14 bases in between. The germline V gene encodes CDR1 SGHNT and CDR2 YENEEA. This CDR3 comprises 13 residues. The CDR3 reads CASSLVEGETQYF. Here the CDR3 DNA reads TGTGCCAGCTCCTTAGTCGAGGGAGAGACCCAGTACTTC.

This clone has a handful of counts. The chain uses TRBV5-1 and TRBJ2-1, with unresolved D. CDR3 length: 14 residues. V lost 0 bases and J lost 10, with 14 bases in between. In germline, CDR1 is SGHRS, CDR2 YFSETQ. As DNA, the CDR3 is TGCGCCAGCAGCTTGGCCATGGTGGGCAGCGAGCAGTTCTTC. It is translated as CASSLAMVGSEQFF.